The 14 T cell receptor beta chains listed next were all sequenced from one sample in a study of shared clonotypes between healthy human individuals. Using immunoSEQ multiplex PCR, the repertoire was profiled, and TCRdb retains in-frame clones only, with some absent. Counted here are under 2.5 million clones, about nine tenths occurring once; the ten biggest clones make up roughly 0.34%. Sequencing was done on a sample of naive CD4+ T cells from PBMCs. Noted subset: CD45RA+ positively selected. These receptors were obtained from a man younger than 30 in good health. Some clones in this sample may be carry-over from other donors' samples.

With regard to this clone: The same CDR3 can be traced to other DNA sequences in this sample. V and J are TRBV18 and TRBJ1-3; no reliable D call. Trimming cost V 0 bases and J 0 bases, with 9 bases left between them. CDR3 length: 16 residues. Germline V gives CDR1 KGHSH, CDR2 LQKENI. CDR3 loop: CASSPPGGSSGNTIYF. The CDR3 DNA follows: TGTGCCAGCTCACCACCAGGAGGGAGCTCTGGAAACACCATATATTTT.

The rearrangement links TRBV7-9 to TRBJ1-1; no definite D call. This CDR3 is 14 amino acids long. The V and J ends lost 5 bases and 4 bases respectively, with 14 bases between them. From germline, CDR1 is SEHNR and CDR2 FQNEAQ (reference sequence). CDR3: CASSLFQAGTEAFF. The CDR3 nucleotides read TGTGCCAGCAGCCTCTTTCAGGCGGGCACTGAAGCTTTCTTT.

V usage is TRBV7-9 and J usage is TRBJ2-1, with 8 bases that match TRBD2. Germline assignment: CDR1 SEHNR and CDR2 FQNEAQ (reference sequence). Trimming removed 2 bases from V and 8 bases from J; junction bases left unmatched: 8. CDR3 size: 15 residues. The DNA for the CDR3 is TGTGCCAGCAGCTTATTACTAGCGGCGGGGGATGAGCAGTTCTTC. Translated, it gives CASSLLLAAGDEQFF.

This clone was seen just once. The genes are TRBV19 and TRBJ2-5; 11 bases map to TRBD2. The CDR3 has 16 amino acids. Germline CDR1 and CDR2: LNHDA and SQIVND (reference sequence). Losses at the gene ends were 6 bases for V and 5 bases for J; bases not matched to a gene: 11. The CDR3 nucleotides are TGTGCCAGTAGAGGGACTAGCGGCCCTACGGGGGAGACCCAGTACTTC. Translated, it gives CASRGTSGPTGETQYF.

This clone was counted between two and nine times. The chain employs TRBV2 and TRBJ1-1, with a tentative D call TRBD1 (5 bases). V lost 4 bases to trimming and J lost 4 bases, with 10 bases between them. Looked up from germline, CDR1 is SNHLY and CDR2 is FYNNEI. The CDR3 is made up of 13 amino acids. The CDR3 DNA follows: TGTGCCAGCAGTGGCGACGGGGGCACTGAAGCTTTCTTT. It specifies CASSGDGGTEAFF.

V and J are TRBV28 and TRBJ2-7, with D uncertain. The V gene's germline CDR1 is MDHEN and CDR2 SYDVKM. The CDR3 is 13 amino acids. V lost 2 bases and J 6 bases, leaving 11 bases between the germline ends. CDR3 DNA sequence: TGTGCCAGCAGTTTACCCTCGTGGTCCGAGCAGTACTTC. Encoded protein: CASSLPSWSEQYF.

The chain recombines TRBV7-3 with TRBJ1-2; D is unclear. Germline V CDR1 and CDR2: SGHTA, FQGTGA. V lost 2 bases to trimming and J lost 4 bases, with 11 bases between them. The CDR3 has 14 amino acids. CDR3 DNA: TGTGCCAGCAGCTTAGGGGAAGGCGGCTATGGCTACACCTTC. Amino acids: CASSLGEGGYGYTF.

J is TRBJ2-2 and V is TRBV25-1; D is possibly TRBD1 (6 bases). This CDR3 comprises 16 residues. Germline V gene sequence: CDR1 MGHDK, CDR2 SYGVNS. Deletions cut 3 bases from V and 3 bases from J, with 14 bases between. In nucleotides, the CDR3 is TGTGCCAGCAGTGACCCGACCAGGGGTGACACCGGGGAGCTGTTTTTT. Encoded protein: CASSDPTRGDTGELFF.

The J gene is TRBJ2-1, the V gene TRBV18, with a tentative D call TRBD2 (7 bases). Trimming pared 0 bases from V and 7 bases from J, leaving 19 bases between. Germline V gene sequence: CDR1 KGHSH, CDR2 LQKENI. The CDR3 loop spans 17 amino acids. The CDR3 is CASSPPGGRGGRNEQFF. The CDR3 nucleotides read TGTGCCAGCTCACCACCGGGGGGGAGAGGGGGTCGGAATGAGCAGTTCTTC.

This chain connects TRBV2 to TRBJ2-7, with 7 bases fitting TRBD1. In germline, CDR1 is SNHLY, CDR2 FYNNEI. The CDR3 covers 14 residues. The ends lost 8 bases at V and 4 bases at J; junction bases unmatched: 11. The CDR3 region is CASLQTGFWYEQYF. CDR3 nucleotides: TGTGCCAGCCTACAGACAGGGTTTTGGTACGAGCAGTACTTC.

This chain uses TRBV29-1 with TRBJ2-1, with 14 nucleotides matching TRBD2. The germline V gene encodes CDR1 SQVTM and CDR2 ANQGSEA. The CDR3 sequence is 14 residues long. V was pared by 5 bases and J by 10 bases, with 7 bases of the junction left unmatched. The DNA of the CDR3 is TGCAGCGTTCTGGGACTAGCGGGGGTTGGAGAGCAGTTCTTC. This encodes CSVLGLAGVGEQFF.

The chain recombines TRBV4-2 with TRBJ2-4; 10 nucleotides agree with TRBD1. The CDR3 loop spans 16 amino acids. V lost 4 bases and J lost 9; bases outside the gene matches: 12. Germline V gene lookup returns CDR1 LGHNA and CDR2 YNFKEQ. The CDR3 here is CASSLGTGASVAIQYF. Here the CDR3 DNA reads TGTGCCAGCAGCCTAGGGACAGGGGCATCGGTGGCCATTCAGTACTTC.

The rearrangement joins TRBV6-1 to TRBJ2-1, with D unclear. V lost 4 bases to trimming and J lost 3 bases, with 7 bases between them. Germline V gives CDR1 MNHNS, CDR2 SASEGT. The CDR3 runs to 13 residues. DNA for the CDR3: TGTGCCAGCAGTGGCGATCACTACAATGAGCAGTTCTTC. Amino acid sequence: CASSGDHYNEQFF.

The genes are TRBV4-1 and TRBJ2-6, with D tentatively TRBD1 (5 bases). CDR1 is MGHRA and CDR2 is YSYEKL in the germline V gene. Trimming took off 3 bases at V and 2 bases at J, with 14 bases between the two ends. This CDR3 is built from 17 residues. Here the CDR3 reads CASSQQTGNPGANVLTF. CDR3 in DNA: TGCGCCAGCAGCCAGCAAACAGGTAATCCTGGGGCCAACGTCCTGACTTTC.